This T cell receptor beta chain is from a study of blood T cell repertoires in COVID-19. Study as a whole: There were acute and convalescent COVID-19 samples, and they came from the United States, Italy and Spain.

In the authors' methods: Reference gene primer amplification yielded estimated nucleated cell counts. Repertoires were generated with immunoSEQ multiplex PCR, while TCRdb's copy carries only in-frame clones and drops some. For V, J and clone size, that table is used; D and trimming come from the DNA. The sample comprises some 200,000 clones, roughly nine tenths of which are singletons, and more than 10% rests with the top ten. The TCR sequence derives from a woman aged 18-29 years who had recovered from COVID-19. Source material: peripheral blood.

The CDR3 sequence: CANPDRLQPQHF. The DNA of the CDR3 is TGCGCCAACCCGGACAGACTTCAGCCCCAGCATTTT. This rearrangement joins TRBV5-1 to TRBJ1-5, with D maybe TRBD1 (6 bases). The V gene's germline CDR1 is SGHRS and CDR2 YFSETQ. The CDR3 length is 12 residues. Deletions cut 9 bases from V and 6 bases from J, with 13 bases between.